This T cell receptor beta chain originates from a study of T cell responses to AZD1222 COVID-19 vaccine. Study background: Both about-4-week and about-12-week second-dose recipients were combined. The study's findings and limits: White British donors predominated, females outnumbered males, and clonal diversity was possibly underestimated. Close to half of spike-specific TCRs reportedly recognize unmutated variant regions. Among those given AZD1222, only five or six were seropositive at baseline.

Remarks on this clone: Antigen: not known.

Germline values: CDR1 GTSNPN, CDR2 SVGIG (reference sequence). This CDR3 spans 14 amino acids. Trimming took off 2 bases at V and 4 bases at J, with 14 bases between the two ends. The assay was immunoSEQ multiplex PCR, and TCRdb's table has in-frame clones only and misses some. The profile covers about 180,000 clones, with 75% to 95% appearing a single time and roughly 2.8% taken by the ten largest. Sequencing was performed on peripheral blood, taken on day 0 of AZD1222 vaccination. The genes are TRBV30 and TRBJ1-2; tentatively, D is TRBD1 (6 bases). The receptor comes from an adult in good health. Written as DNA, the CDR3 is TGTGCCTGGAGTAACACAGGGTTGGGCTATGGCTACACCTTC. Its translation: CAWSNTGLGYGYTF.